A selection of T cell receptor beta chains follows, all from one sample in a study of blood T cell repertoires in COVID-19. Data came from immunoSEQ multiplex PCR; TCRdb stores just in-frame clones and leaves some out. Among some 70,000 clones listed, roughly 87% were seen once. Sample: peripheral blood. All receptors come from a man aged 50 to 59 with active COVID-19. CDR3s include the opening cysteine and the closing phenylalanine or tryptophan. D genes are given only for firm matches. Not all rows give a size; the values are once, few, many and, for expanded clones, a class.

CDR3 length,D gene,clone size,V gene,J gene,CDR3 protein,CDR3 DNA
18,TRBD2,-,TRBV7-2,TRBJ2-7,CASSFRTYSSGGSYEQYF,TGTGCCAGCAGCTTCAGAACTTATTCTAGCGGGGGCTCCTACGAGCAGTACTTC
16,TRBD1,-,TRBV7-9,TRBJ1-3,CASSYPDRGAGNTIYF,TGTGCCAGCAGCTACCCGGACAGGGGGGCTGGAAACACCATATATTTT
12,-,-,TRBV9,TRBJ1-6,CASGPEASPLHF,TGTGCCAGCGGCCCCGAAGCGTCACCCCTCCACTTT
16,TRBD2,-,TRBV2,TRBJ2-3,CASSEWRGVGSDTQYF,TGTGCCAGCAGTGAGTGGCGGGGGGTAGGGTCAGATACGCAGTATTTT
14,TRBD1,-,TRBV2,TRBJ1-5,CASTGQGAHQPQHF,TGTGCCAGCACCGGACAGGGGGCGCATCAGCCCCAGCATTTT
16,TRBD1,-,TRBV4-1,TRBJ1-3,CASSLGQDDSGNTIYF,TGCGCCAGCAGCCTGGGACAGGACGACTCTGGAAACACCATATATTTT
17,-,-,TRBV4-1,TRBJ1-2,CASSPPLWRGSGDGYTF,TGCGCCAGCAGCCCACCTCTTTGGCGGGGTTCCGGCGATGGCTACACCTTC
13,-,few,TRBV6-5,TRBJ1-5,CASNDSSNQPQHF,TGTGCCAGCAACGACAGTAGCAATCAGCCCCAGCATTTT
15,-,-,TRBV11-3,TRBJ1-1,CASSLGPGPSTEAFF,TGTGCCAGCAGCTTGGGGCCGGGTCCTAGCACTGAAGCTTTCTTT
14,-,-,TRBV11-3,TRBJ2-2,CASSLQMNTGELFF,TGTGCCAGCAGCTTACAGATGAACACCGGGGAGCTGTTTTTT
13,-,-,TRBV11-2,TRBJ1-2,CASSPTTMSGYTF,TGTGCCAGCAGCCCTACTACCATGAGTGGCTACACCTTC
13,-,-,TRBV5-1,TRBJ2-5,CASSLDRAETQYF,TGCGCCAGCAGCTTGGACAGGGCAGAGACCCAGTACTTC
16,-,few,TRBV19,TRBJ1-6,CASRETLEDNHSPLHF,TGTGCCAGTAGGGAAACTCTGGAGGATAATCATTCACCCCTCCACTTT
16,TRBD1,-,TRBV7-2,TRBJ2-7,CASSLTTGAGSYEQYF,TGTGCCAGCAGCTTAACCACAGGGGCCGGCTCCTACGAGCAGTACTTC
16,TRBD2,-,TRBV7-9,TRBJ2-3,CASSPRGGGAENTQYF,TGTGCCAGCAGCCCCAGAGGCGGGGGGGCGGAGAATACGCAGTATTTT
17,TRBD2,-,TRBV29-1,TRBJ2-3,CSVVVSGLANDTDTQYF,TGCAGCGTTGTTGTTTCAGGACTAGCAAATGACACAGATACGCAGTATTTT
17,-,-,TRBV9,TRBJ1-6,CASSVDPSRLAPSPLHF,TGTGCCAGCAGCGTAGATCCTTCGCGGTTGGCACCTTCACCCCTCCACTTT
14,-,-,TRBV6-5,TRBJ2-2,CASSYRGNTGELFF,TGTGCCAGCAGTTACCGCGGGAACACCGGGGAGCTGTTTTTT
16,-,once,TRBV21-1,TRBJ2-3,CASSKGQRGRTDTQYF,TGTGCCAGCAGCAAAGGTCAGCGGGGGCGGACAGATACGCAGTATTTT
15,TRBD1,-,TRBV9,TRBJ1-3,CASSAGTGQSNTIYF,TGTGCCAGCAGCGCTGGGACAGGGCAAAGCAACACCATATATTTT
14,-,-,TRBV5-6,TRBJ1-6,CASSLGGGNSPLHF,TGTGCCAGCAGCTTGGGAGGCGGTAATTCACCCCTCCACTTT
12,TRBD2,-,TRBV3-1/TRBV3-2,TRBJ2-5,CASSQETSVQYF,TGTGCCAGCAGCCAAGAGACTAGCGTGCAGTACTTC
13,-,-,TRBV4-2,TRBJ2-7,CASSTKAGYEQYF,TGTGCCAGCAGCACCAAAGCGGGTTACGAGCAGTACTTC
19,TRBD1,-,TRBV19,TRBJ2-5,CASIVFETGALRGQETQYF,TGTGCCAGTATAGTGTTTGAGACAGGGGCCCTAAGGGGGCAAGAGACCCAGTACTTC
14,-,once,TRBV30,TRBJ2-7,CAWADTARGDEQYF,TGTGCCTGGGCCGACACGGCCAGGGGCGACGAGCAGTACTTC
15,TRBD1,-,TRBV6-5,TRBJ1-6,CASRGKGAYNSPLHF,TGTGCCAGCAGAGGGAAGGGGGCTTATAATTCACCCCTCCACTTT
15,-,-,TRBV7-7,TRBJ1-5,CASSYREVGLQPQHF,TGTGCCAGCAGCTACCGGGAAGTAGGATTACAGCCCCAGCATTTT
15,TRBD2,-,TRBV6-6,TRBJ2-3,CASSTSGPRKNTQYF,TGTGCCAGCAGCACTAGCGGCCCTCGAAAAAATACGCAGTATTTT
15,-,few,TRBV4-2,TRBJ1-2,CASSQVDRTDYGYTF,TGTGCCAGCAGCCAAGTCGACAGAACGGACTATGGCTACACCTTC
11,-,-,TRBV19,TRBJ1-2,CATREGGGYTF,TGTGCCACCAGAGAGGGTGGTGGCTACACCTTC
16,TRBD2,-,TRBV7-2,TRBJ2-7,CASSLGATSAAYEQYF,TGTGCCAGCAGTTTAGGGGCAACTAGCGCCGCCTACGAGCAGTACTTC
16,TRBD2,once,TRBV7-2,TRBJ2-3,CASSYWAGGRTDTQYF,TGTGCCAGCAGCTACTGGGCGGGGGGAAGAACAGATACGCAGTATTTT
14,-,-,TRBV19,TRBJ1-4,CASKRFATNEKLFF,TGTGCCAGTAAGCGCTTTGCAACTAATGAAAAACTGTTTTTT
15,TRBD1,few,TRBV27,TRBJ1-3,CASSLSGGSGNTIYF,TGTGCCAGCAGTCTGTCAGGGGGCTCTGGAAACACCATATATTTT
15,-,-,TRBV19,TRBJ2-1,CASSPTLSSYNEQFF,TGTGCCAGTAGCCCTACCTTGAGCTCCTACAATGAGCAGTTCTTC
13,-,-,TRBV5-1,TRBJ2-3,CASSLAGGDTQYF,TGCGCCAGCAGCTTGGCCGGAGGAGATACGCAGTATTTT
19,TRBD1,-,TRBV5-1,TRBJ1-1,CASSLGGGDRGRLNTEAFF,TGCGCCAGCAGCTTGGGGGGTGGGGACAGGGGAAGGCTGAACACTGAAGCTTTCTTT
15,TRBD1,-,TRBV19,TRBJ1-5,CASITTGVGNQPQHF,TGTGCCAGTATTACGACAGGGGTGGGCAATCAGCCCCAGCATTTT
18,-,-,TRBV18,TRBJ2-6,CASSPGPGLSSGANVLTF,TGTGCCAGCTCACCGGGGCCGGGACTCTCCTCTGGGGCCAACGTCCTGACTTTC
15,-,once,TRBV20-1,TRBJ1-3,CSASQLGESGNTIYF,TGCAGTGCTAGTCAGCTCGGGGAATCTGGAAACACCATATATTTT
13,-,-,TRBV29-1,TRBJ1-4,CSVKGTPREKLFF,TGCAGCGTCAAGGGGACTCCCAGGGAAAAACTGTTTTTT
16,TRBD1,-,TRBV3-1/TRBV3-2,TRBJ2-1,CASSLGGQGTISEQFF,TGTGCCAGCAGCCTTGGGGGACAGGGTACTATCAGTGAGCAGTTCTTC
17,TRBD1,once,TRBV30,TRBJ2-3,CAWSPQLGGFFTDTQYF,TGTGCCTGGAGTCCCCAGTTAGGGGGCTTCTTCACAGATACGCAGTATTTT
15,TRBD1,-,TRBV5-6,TRBJ1-1,CASSSTGGADTEAFF,TGTGCCAGCAGCTCTACAGGGGGCGCGGACACTGAAGCTTTCTTT
15,TRBD2,-,TRBV5-1,TRBJ2-3,CASSWSSGGSDTQYF,TGCGCCAGCAGCTGGAGTAGCGGGGGGTCAGATACGCAGTATTTT
14,-,-,TRBV7-9,TRBJ1-1,CASSLAGGRPEAFF,TGTGCCAGCAGCTTAGCAGGAGGGAGACCTGAAGCTTTCTTT
12,TRBD1,-,TRBV29-1,TRBJ2-5,CSVEWTGETQYF,TGCAGCGTTGAGTGGACAGGAGAGACCCAGTACTTC
14,-,-,TRBV11-3,TRBJ2-2,CASSSQGGTGELFF,TGTGCCAGCAGCTCCCAAGGAGGCACCGGGGAGCTGTTTTTT
14,TRBD1,-,TRBV9,TRBJ1-3,CASSLGGPGNTIYF,TGTGCCAGCAGCCTAGGGGGCCCTGGAAACACCATATATTTT
17,TRBD2,few,TRBV4-2,TRBJ2-7,CASSQVLAGGTPYEQYF,TGTGCCAGCAGCCAAGTACTAGCGGGGGGCACCCCCTACGAGCAGTACTTC
14,-,-,TRBV6-5,TRBJ1-5,CASSLREGNQPQHF,TGTGCCAGCAGTTTAAGGGAGGGCAATCAGCCCCAGCATTTT
16,TRBD1,-,TRBV9,TRBJ2-7,CASSAFPAGGPYEQYF,TGTGCCAGCAGCGCGTTCCCAGCAGGGGGTCCCTACGAGCAGTACTTC
14,-,-,TRBV6-6,TRBJ1-2,CASSGRTSNYGYTF,TGTGCCAGCAGTGGAAGGACATCTAACTATGGCTACACCTTC
13,-,many,TRBV12-3/TRBV12-4,TRBJ1-2,CASSNRDNYGYTF,TGTGCCAGCAGTAACCGGGATAACTATGGCTACACCTTC
15,TRBD1,-,TRBV5-1,TRBJ1-5,CASSLYGTENQPQHF,TGCGCCAGCAGCTTGTACGGGACAGAGAATCAGCCCCAGCATTTT
17,TRBD2,-,TRBV7-9,TRBJ2-1,CASSLDMAGGPYNEQFF,TGTGCCAGCAGCTTAGATATGGCGGGGGGCCCCTACAATGAGCAGTTCTTC
15,-,once,TRBV7-8,TRBJ2-7,CASSRGGQGAYEQYF,TGTGCCAGCAGCCGAGGGGGGCAGGGGGCCTACGAGCAGTACTTC
14,-,-,TRBV4-1,TRBJ2-7,CASSLETGPSEQYF,TGCGCCAGCAGCCTCGAGACAGGCCCCAGCGAGCAGTACTTC
17,TRBD1,-,TRBV7-2,TRBJ1-1,CASSPTLGEQGAFGAFF,TGTGCCAGCAGCCCAACGTTGGGGGAACAGGGGGCATTTGGAGCTTTCTTT